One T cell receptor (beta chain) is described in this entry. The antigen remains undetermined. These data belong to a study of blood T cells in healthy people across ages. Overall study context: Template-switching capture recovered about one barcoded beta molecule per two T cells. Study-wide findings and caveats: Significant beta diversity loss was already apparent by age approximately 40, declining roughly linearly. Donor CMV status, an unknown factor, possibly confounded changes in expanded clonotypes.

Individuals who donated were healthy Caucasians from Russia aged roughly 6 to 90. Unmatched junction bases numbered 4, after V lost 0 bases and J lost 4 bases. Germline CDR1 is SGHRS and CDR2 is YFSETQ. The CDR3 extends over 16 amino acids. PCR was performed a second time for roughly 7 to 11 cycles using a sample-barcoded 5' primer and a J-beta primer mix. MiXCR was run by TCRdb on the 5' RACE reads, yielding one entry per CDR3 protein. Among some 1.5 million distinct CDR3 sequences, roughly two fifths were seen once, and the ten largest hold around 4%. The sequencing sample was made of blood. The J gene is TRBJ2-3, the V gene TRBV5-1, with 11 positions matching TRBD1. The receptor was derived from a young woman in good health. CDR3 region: CASSLAGQGAADTQYF. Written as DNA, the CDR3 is TGCGCCAGCAGCTTGGCTGGACAGGGGGCAGCAGATACGCAGTATTTT.